This T cell receptor (beta chain) came from a study of T cell responses to AZD1222 COVID-19 vaccine. V was pared by 5 bases and J by 0 bases, with 14 bases between. There are 16 residues in the CDR3. The germline V gene encodes CDR1 SGHAT and CDR2 FQNNGV. This table comes from immunoSEQ multiplex PCR, and its TCRdb copy is limited to in-frame clones, with some not included. Of roughly 130,000 clones detected, 88% appear once; the ten largest clones hold 7.6%. Sequencing was performed on peripheral blood, taken on day 0 of AZD1222 vaccination. The clonotype comes from an adult in good health. The chain uses TRBV11-2 and TRBJ2-1; D is possibly TRBD1 or TRBD2 (5 bases each). The CDR3 DNA follows: TGTGCCAGCAGCCCAGGGAGCCCGAGCTCCTACAATGAGCAGTTCTTC. Translation: CASSPGSPSSYNEQFF. Full variable domain (remainder filled in from reference TRBV11-2 and TRBJ2-1): EAGVAQSPRYKIIEKRQSVAFWCNPISGHATLYWYQQILGQGPKLLIQFQNNGVVDDSQLPKDRFSAERLKGVDSTLKIQPAKLEDSAVYLCASSPGSPSSYNEQFFGPGTRLTVL.